This paragraph covers one T cell receptor beta chain sequence. Original data processing: It was from reference gene primer amplification that nucleated cell counts were estimated. Sequencing was performed with immunoSEQ multiplex PCR; in TCRdb, only in-frame clones are kept and a portion is missing. Clonal size and the V and J genes are those of that table, whereas D and trimming came from the DNA. Of roughly 380,000 clones in the sample, 85% are singletons; the top ten hold more than 3%. This entry is derived from a study of blood T cell repertoires in COVID-19. Looking at the study overall: Donors in the United States, Italy and Spain gave samples during acute or convalescent COVID-19. The cDNA or gDNA used as material had been derived from T cells, B-cell-depleted T cells, or PBMCs.

Germline V gene sequence: CDR1 SGHVS, CDR2 FQNEAQ. With 4 bases clipped from V and 6 bases from J, the junction kept 10 bases outside the gene matches. The CDR3 has 15 residues. This TCR was recovered from a woman under 30 with acute or convalescent COVID-19. V gene TRBV7-8 combines with J gene TRBJ1-1, with TRBD1 matching 8 bases. Sequenced input: peripheral blood. CDR3 DNA sequence: TGTGCCAGCAGCTCCCCAGACAGGGGAACCCCTGAAGCTTTCTTT. Its protein is CASSSPDRGTPEAFF.